This record covers a single T cell receptor (beta chain). No antigen is known for it. This sample is part of a study of cytomegalovirus exposure and HLA in healthy donors. Notes on the study in general: Differences between HLA loci emerged in a later analysis of TCR association rates, with DRB1 most and HLA-C fewest. Reportedly, cytomegalovirus status was diagnosed with high sensitivity and specificity. The sole available immune exposure information was CMV serostatus.

CDR1 and CDR2 from the germline V gene are MDHEN and SYDVKM. V was cut by 5 bases and J by 7 bases, with 9 bases left in between. The length of the CDR3 is 13 residues. The primer mix had 60 Vbeta and 13 Jbeta primers. TCRdb's table, derived via immunoSEQ multiplex PCR, lists solely in-frame clones and lacks some. The profile shows 100,000 to 150,000 clones, about 80% of them singletons. Material: PBMCs. This sequence joins TRBV28 and TRBJ1-6; D uncertain. The clonotype was recovered from a boy aged 2 to 9 in good health and CMV-seronegative. The CDR3 loop reads CASSLLQNSPLHF. CDR3 coding DNA: TGTGCCAGCAGTCTTTTACAGAATTCACCCCTCCACTTT.